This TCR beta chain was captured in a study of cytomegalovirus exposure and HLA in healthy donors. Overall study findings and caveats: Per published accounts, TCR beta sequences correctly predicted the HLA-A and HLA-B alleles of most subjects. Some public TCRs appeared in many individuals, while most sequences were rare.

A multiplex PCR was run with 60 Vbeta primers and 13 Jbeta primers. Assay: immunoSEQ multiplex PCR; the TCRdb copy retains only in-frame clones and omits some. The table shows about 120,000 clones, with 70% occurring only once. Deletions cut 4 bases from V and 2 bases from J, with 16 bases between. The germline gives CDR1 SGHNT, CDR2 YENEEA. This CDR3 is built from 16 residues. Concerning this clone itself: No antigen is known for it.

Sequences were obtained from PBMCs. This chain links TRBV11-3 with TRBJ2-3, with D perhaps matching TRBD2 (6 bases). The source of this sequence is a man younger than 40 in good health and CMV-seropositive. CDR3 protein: CASSSGLSSPTDTQYF. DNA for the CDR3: TGTGCCAGCAGCTCGGGACTTTCTTCTCCCACAGATACGCAGTATTTT.